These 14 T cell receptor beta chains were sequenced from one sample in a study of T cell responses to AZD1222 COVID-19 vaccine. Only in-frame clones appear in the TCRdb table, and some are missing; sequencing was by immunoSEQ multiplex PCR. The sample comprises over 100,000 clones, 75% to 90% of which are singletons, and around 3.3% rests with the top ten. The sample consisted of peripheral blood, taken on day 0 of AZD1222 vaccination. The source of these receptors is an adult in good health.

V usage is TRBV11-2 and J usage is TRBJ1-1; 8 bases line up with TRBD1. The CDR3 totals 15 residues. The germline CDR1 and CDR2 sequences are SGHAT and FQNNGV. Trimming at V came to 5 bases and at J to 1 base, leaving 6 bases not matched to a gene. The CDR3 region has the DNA TGTGCCAGCAGCCCGACAGGGGAACGGAACACTGAAGCTTTCTTT. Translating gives CASSPTGERNTEAFF.

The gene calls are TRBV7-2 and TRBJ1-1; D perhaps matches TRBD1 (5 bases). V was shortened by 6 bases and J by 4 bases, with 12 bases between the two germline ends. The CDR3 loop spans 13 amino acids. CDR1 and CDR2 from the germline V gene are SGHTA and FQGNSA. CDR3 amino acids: CASRGGVGTEAFF. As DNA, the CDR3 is TGTGCCAGCAGGGGGGGAGTAGGCACTGAAGCTTTCTTT.

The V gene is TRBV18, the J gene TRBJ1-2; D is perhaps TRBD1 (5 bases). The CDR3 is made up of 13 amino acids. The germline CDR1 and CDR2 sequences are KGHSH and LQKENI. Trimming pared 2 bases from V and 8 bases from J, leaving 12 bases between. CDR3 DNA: TGTGCCAGCTCACCAGGTCAGGGAAACGGCTACACCTTC. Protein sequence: CASSPGQGNGYTF.

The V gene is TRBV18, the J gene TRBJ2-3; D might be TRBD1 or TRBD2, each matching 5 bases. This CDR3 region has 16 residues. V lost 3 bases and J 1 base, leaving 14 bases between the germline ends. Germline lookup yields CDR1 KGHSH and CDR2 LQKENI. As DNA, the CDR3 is TGTGCCAGCTCACCCGCCTGGGACGGGGGCACAGATACGCAGTATTTT. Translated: CASSPAWDGGTDTQYF. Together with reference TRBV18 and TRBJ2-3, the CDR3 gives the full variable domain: NAGVMQNPRHLVRRRGQEARLRCSPMKGHSHVYWYRQLPEEGLKFMVYLQKENIIDESGMPKERFSAEFPKEGPSILRIQQVVRGDSAAYFCASSPAWDGGTDTQYFGPGTRLTVL.

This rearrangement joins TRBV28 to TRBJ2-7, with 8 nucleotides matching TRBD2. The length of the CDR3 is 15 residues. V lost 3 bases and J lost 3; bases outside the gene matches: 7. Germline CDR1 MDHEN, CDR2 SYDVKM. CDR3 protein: CASSFLREGGYEQYF. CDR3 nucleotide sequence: TGTGCCAGCAGTTTCCTCCGGGAGGGGGGCTACGAGCAGTACTTC.

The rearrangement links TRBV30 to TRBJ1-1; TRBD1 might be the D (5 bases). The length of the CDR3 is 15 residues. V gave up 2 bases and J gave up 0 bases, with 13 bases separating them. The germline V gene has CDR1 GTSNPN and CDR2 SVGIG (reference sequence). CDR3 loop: CAWSIPDSMNTEAFF. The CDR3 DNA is TGTGCCTGGAGTATTCCCGACAGCATGAACACTGAAGCTTTCTTT.

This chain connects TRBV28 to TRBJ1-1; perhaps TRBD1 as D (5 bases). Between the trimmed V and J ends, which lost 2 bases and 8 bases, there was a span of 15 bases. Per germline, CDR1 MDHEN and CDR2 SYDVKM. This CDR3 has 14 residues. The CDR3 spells CASSLTGGNVEAFF. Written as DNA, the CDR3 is TGTGCCAGCAGTTTAACAGGCGGGAATGTGGAAGCTTTCTTT.

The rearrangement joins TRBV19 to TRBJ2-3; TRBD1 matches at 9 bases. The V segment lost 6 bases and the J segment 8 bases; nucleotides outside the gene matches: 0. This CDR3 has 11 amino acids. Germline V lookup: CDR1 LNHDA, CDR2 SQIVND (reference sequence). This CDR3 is CASRDRGTQYF. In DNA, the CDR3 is TGTGCCAGTAGGGACAGGGGTACGCAGTATTTT.

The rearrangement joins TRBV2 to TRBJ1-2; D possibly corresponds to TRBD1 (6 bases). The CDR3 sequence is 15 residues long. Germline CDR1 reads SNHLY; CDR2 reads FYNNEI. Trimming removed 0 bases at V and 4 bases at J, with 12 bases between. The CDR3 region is CASSEASGATYGYTF. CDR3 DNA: TGTGCCAGCAGTGAAGCGTCGGGGGCTACCTATGGCTACACCTTC.

CDR3 residues: CASKRTSGSQNLHEQFF. The CDR3 DNA reads TGTGCCAGCAAGAGGACTAGCGGGAGCCAAAACCTACATGAGCAGTTCTTC. The rearrangement uses TRBV27 and TRBJ2-1, with 13 bases lining up with TRBD2. CDR3 length: 17 amino acids. Germline V gives CDR1 MNHEY, CDR2 SMNVEV (reference sequence). J lost 8 bases, V lost 7 bases, and 14 bases had no gene match.

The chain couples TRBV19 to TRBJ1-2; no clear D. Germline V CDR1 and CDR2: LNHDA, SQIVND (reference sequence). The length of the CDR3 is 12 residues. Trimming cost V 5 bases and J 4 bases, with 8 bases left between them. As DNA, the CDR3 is TGTGCCAGTAGTTACCGGGCCTATGGCTACACCTTC. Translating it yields CASSYRAYGYTF. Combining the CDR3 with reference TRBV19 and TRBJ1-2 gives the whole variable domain DGGITQSPKYLFRKEGQNVTLSCEQNLNHDAMYWYRQDPGQGLRLIYYSQIVNDFQKGDIAEGYSVSREKKESFPLTVTSAQKNPTAFYLCASSYRAYGYTFGSGTRLTVV.

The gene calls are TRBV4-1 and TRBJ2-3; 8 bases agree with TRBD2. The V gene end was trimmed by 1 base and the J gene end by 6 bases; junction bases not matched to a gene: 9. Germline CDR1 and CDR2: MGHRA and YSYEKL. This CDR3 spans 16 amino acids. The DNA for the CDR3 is TGCGCCAGCAGCCAAGCTGGTCGACTAGCGAGGGATACGCAGTATTTT. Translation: CASSQAGRLARDTQYF.

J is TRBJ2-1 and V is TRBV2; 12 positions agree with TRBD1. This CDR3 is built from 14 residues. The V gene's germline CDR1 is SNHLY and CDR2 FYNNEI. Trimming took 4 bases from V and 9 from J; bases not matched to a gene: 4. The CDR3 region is CASSAGTGGSEQFF. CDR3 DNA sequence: TGTGCCAGCAGTGCCGGGACAGGGGGCTCTGAGCAGTTCTTC.

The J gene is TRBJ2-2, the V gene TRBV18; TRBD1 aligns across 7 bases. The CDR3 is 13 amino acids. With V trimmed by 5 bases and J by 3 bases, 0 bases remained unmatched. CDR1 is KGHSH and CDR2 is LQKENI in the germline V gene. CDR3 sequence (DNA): TGTGCCAGCTCAGGGACAGACACCGGGGAGCTGTTTTTT. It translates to CASSGTDTGELFF.